This TCR beta chain was recorded in a study of cytomegalovirus exposure and HLA in healthy donors. Study at large: A prior study identified 110 million or so unique TCR beta sequences from about 180 million T cells. Among the roughly 400 genotyped donors, 70% to 90% were placed in the Caucasian-associated ancestry cluster. Regarding the study as a whole: As a later analysis revealed, the rate of TCR association differed by HLA locus, with DRB1 most and HLA-C fewest. Most TCR sequences proved rare, with some public TCRs found in many donors.

The germline CDR1 and CDR2 sequences are SGHRS and YFSETQ. The J segment lost 2 bases and the V segment lost 2 bases, leaving 14 bases of the junction unmatched. This CDR3 has 19 residues. The PCR had 60 Vbeta and 13 Jbeta primers. Profiled with immunoSEQ multiplex PCR; TCRdb holds only in-frame clones, not every one. The data show roughly 100,000 clones, with roughly 80% seen just once and under 2% held by the top ten. On this clone: Its matching antigen is unknown.

The specimen sequenced was PBMCs. V usage is TRBV5-1 and J usage is TRBJ2-1; 9 nucleotides match TRBD2. This TCR was recovered from a man aged 45-65 years in good health and CMV-seronegative. The CDR3 sequence is CASSFLAGASREPYNEQFF. The CDR3 DNA reads TGCGCCAGCAGCTTCTTAGCGGGGGCCTCGCGAGAGCCCTACAATGAGCAGTTCTTC.